These 29 T cell receptor beta chains came from one sample sequenced in a study of T-cell reconstitution after alpha-beta-depleted transplantation in children. Preparing the TCRbeta library involved the use of unique molecular identifiers. TCRdb called the PCR reads again in MiXCR, with one record for every CDR3 protein. The data show about 610,000 distinct CDR3 sequences, about a quarter seen once. Material: PBMCs, obtained before TCRalphabeta/CD19-depleted stem cell transplant. The receptors here all came from a boy in the first two years of life with Wiskott-Aldrich syndrome, due to receive a stem cell transplant.

Concerning this clonotype: Just one base apart from a much larger clone, this may be a read error. V and J are TRBV14 and TRBJ2-2, with TRBD2 identical over 7 bases. This CDR3 is built from 17 residues. V shed 4 bases, J shed 5 bases, and the junction held 13 bases outside the gene matches. Germline V gene sequence: CDR1 SGHDN, CDR2 FVKESK. CDR3: CASSRGAGRLKTGELFF. CDR3 coding DNA: TGTGCCAGCAGCCGAGGGGCCGGGAGGCTAAAAACCGGGGAGCTGTTTTTT.

This clonotype was observed a few times. The chain recombines TRBV19 with TRBJ1-2, with TRBD1 identical over 8 bases. V gave up 8 bases and J gave up 4 bases; unmatched junction bases: 6. This CDR3 has 13 residues. Germline CDR1 is LNHDA and CDR2 is SQIVND (reference sequence). In DNA form, the CDR3 reads TGTGCCAGTTGGACAGGGCAAAGCTATGGCTACACCTTC. Translated, it gives CASWTGQSYGYTF.

This clonotype showed up just a few times. The rearrangement joins TRBV5-5 to TRBJ2-5; 9 bases are shared with TRBD2. The CDR3 totals 15 residues. With 3 bases clipped from V and 5 bases from J, the junction kept 8 bases outside the gene matches. Germline CDR1 reads SGHKS; CDR2 reads YYEKEE (reference sequence). The DNA for the CDR3 is TGTGCCAGCAGCTCCCCCGTTGGACTAGCGGAGACCCAGTACTTC. This translates into CASSSPVGLAETQYF.

This clonotype was counted between two and nine times. CDR3 loop: CSARVSPLVDTQYF. CDR3 sequence (DNA): TGCAGTGCTAGAGTGTCTCCTCTCGTGGATACGCAGTATTTT. The chain combines TRBV20-1 with TRBJ2-3, with D hard to call. The V and J ends lost 1 base and 6 bases respectively, with 14 bases between them. This CDR3 contains 14 residues. Germline values: CDR1 DFQATT, CDR2 SNEGSKA (reference sequence).

This chain uses TRBV9 with TRBJ2-7; TRBD1 matches 8 bases. The CDR3 sequence is 14 residues long. V shed 2 bases and J 9 bases; nucleotides not matched to a gene: 10. Germline CDR1 reads SGDLS; CDR2 reads YYNGEE. The CDR3, as DNA: TGTGCCAGCAGCGTTGCCCCAGGGGGCGAAGGGCAGTACTTC. This codes for CASSVAPGGEGQYF.

CDR3 residues: CSARSRRGGSETLPATNEKLFF. The CDR3 DNA reads as TGCAGTGCCCGATCCAGAAGGGGTGGGAGTGAGACCCTACCGGCAACTAATGAAAAACTGTTTTTT. This chain connects TRBV20-1 to TRBJ1-4, with D possibly being TRBD1 (5 bases). Germline V gene data show CDR1 as DFQATT and CDR2 as SNEGSKA (reference sequence). The CDR3 has 22 amino acids. Trimming left V 6 bases short and J 0 bases short, with 35 bases between.

V usage is TRBV20-1 and J usage is TRBJ1-5; the D is unclear. Germline CDR1 reads DFQATT; CDR2 reads SNEGSKA (reference sequence). The length of the CDR3 is 13 residues. The ends were cut back, 3 bases at V and 1 base at J, with 7 bases in the middle. The CDR3 coding sequence is TGCAGTGCTAGGGACGCCAGCAATCAGCCCCAGCATTTT. Its translation: CSARDASNQPQHF.

This rearrangement joins TRBV20-1 to TRBJ1-2, with 8 bases lining up with TRBD1. V lost 6 bases and J lost 4; bases outside the gene matches: 13. Germline V gene lookup returns CDR1 DFQATT and CDR2 SNEGSKA (reference sequence). The CDR3 totals 15 residues. CDR3 in DNA: TGCAGTGCCCCCTTACCGGGACAGGCCCTCTATGGCTACACCTTC. Protein sequence: CSAPLPGQALYGYTF.

This clonotype was seen only a few times. The chain combines TRBV20-1 with TRBJ2-3; TRBD2 matches 13 bases. There are 15 residues in the CDR3. Per germline, CDR1 DFQATT and CDR2 SNEGSKA (reference sequence). V gave up 2 bases and J gave up 5 bases; unmatched junction bases: 4. The CDR3 here is CSARRRLAGGDTQYF. DNA for the CDR3: TGCAGTGCTAGACGGCGACTAGCGGGGGGAGATACGCAGTATTTT.

This chain uses TRBV20-1 with TRBJ2-3, with D tentatively TRBD2 (6 bases). CDR1 DFQATT and CDR2 SNEGSKA come from the germline V gene (reference sequence). CDR3 length: 13 amino acids. Trimming stripped 6 bases from V and 3 bases from J, with 13 bases between. The CDR3 region has the DNA TGCAGTGCCACGTCCCTAGCGACAGATACGCAGTATTTT. It encodes CSATSLATDTQYF.

This clonotype was seen a few times. This chain connects TRBV6-6 to TRBJ1-2; D uncertain. V lost 0 bases to trimming and J lost 6 bases, with 8 bases between them. In germline, CDR1 is MNHNY, CDR2 SVGAGI (reference sequence). The CDR3 totals 13 residues. The CDR3 spells CASSYSIWDGYTF. The CDR3 region has the DNA TGTGCCAGCAGTTACTCGATATGGGATGGCTACACCTTC.

This chain connects TRBV5-1 to TRBJ1-5, with a weak D call TRBD1 (5 bases). The V and J ends lost 4 bases and 0 bases respectively, with 17 bases between them. CDR3 length: 17 residues. Germline assignment: CDR1 SGHRS and CDR2 YFSETQ. The CDR3 DNA reads as TGCGCCAGCAGCCCAGGACTCGGGGGGAATAGCAATCAGCCCCAGCATTTT. Its protein is CASSPGLGGNSNQPQHF.

V is TRBV5-1 and J is TRBJ2-5; 10 bases are a match to TRBD1. The CDR3 has 14 residues. The V gene end was trimmed by 4 bases and the J gene end by 2 bases; junction bases not matched to a gene: 2. Germline V gene data show CDR1 as SGHRS and CDR2 as YFSETQ. DNA for the CDR3: TGCGCCAGCAGCGGGACAGGGGTGCAAGAGACCCAGTACTTC. The encoded protein is CASSGTGVQETQYF.

J is TRBJ1-1 and V is TRBV5-1; D gene ambiguous. The V end was cut by 0 bases, the J end by 0 bases, with 15 bases between. Germline V gene data show CDR1 as SGHRS and CDR2 as YFSETQ. This CDR3 region has 17 residues. The CDR3 region has the DNA TGCGCCAGCAGCTTGGGATTGGCGAGAGAAGTGAACACTGAAGCTTTCTTT. Translating it yields CASSLGLAREVNTEAFF.

The J gene is TRBJ2-7, the V gene TRBV7-9, with D maybe TRBD1 (6 bases). Germline V CDR1 and CDR2: SEHNR, FQNEAQ (reference sequence). The CDR3 is made up of 13 amino acids. The V and J ends lost 5 bases and 9 bases respectively, with 17 bases between them. This CDR3 is CASSLPITGRQYF. In DNA form, the CDR3 reads TGTGCCAGCAGCCTACCCATAACAGGGAGGCAGTACTTC.

This clonotype was seen only a few times. The CDR3 region has the DNA TGCGCCAGCAGCTCCGGGGGCATGAACACTGAAGCTTTCTTT. Residues: CASSSGGMNTEAFF. The V and J genes are TRBV5-1 and TRBJ1-1; tentative D call: TRBD1 (6 bases). This CDR3 has 14 amino acids. The V and J ends lost 3 bases and 0 bases respectively, with 9 bases between them. Germline V gene data show CDR1 as SGHRS and CDR2 as YFSETQ.

The gene calls are TRBV12-3 or TRBV12-4 and TRBJ1-2, with D possibly being TRBD1 (5 bases). The CDR3 length is 12 residues. V was pared by 5 bases and J by 6 bases, with 10 bases between. The CDR3 loop is CASSGGWDGYTF. The CDR3 region has the DNA TGTGCCAGCAGTGGGGGATGGGATGGCTACACCTTC.

The J gene is TRBJ2-1, the V gene TRBV25-1, with 7 bases that match TRBD2. Germline V CDR1 and CDR2: MGHDK, SYGVNS. V shed 3 bases and J 5 bases; nucleotides not matched to a gene: 7. The CDR3 is made up of 15 amino acids. The chain's CDR3 is CASSDHQREDNEQFF. The CDR3 DNA is TGTGCCAGCAGTGATCACCAGCGGGAAGACAATGAGCAGTTCTTC.

This clonotype was seen a few times. The genes are TRBV10-2 and TRBJ2-6; D gene uncertain. Germline V lookup: CDR1 WSHSY, CDR2 SAAADI. Deletions cut 3 bases from V and 0 bases from J, with 9 bases between. The CDR3 has 16 residues. In DNA form, the CDR3 reads TGCGCCAGCAGTGATGAGCCGGACTCTGGGGCCAACGTCCTGACTTTC. Protein product: CASSDEPDSGANVLTF.

The V gene is TRBV29-1, the J gene TRBJ2-1, with D unresolved. CDR3 length equals 13 residues. Germline-derived CDR1 and CDR2 are SQVTM and ANQGSEA. V was cut by 1 base and J by 8 bases, with 12 bases left in between. The chain's CDR3 is CSVEANQVDEQFF. The CDR3, as DNA: TGCAGCGTTGAAGCGAATCAGGTGGATGAGCAGTTCTTC.

Only a few counts were recorded for this clonotype. Given the absence of the conserved phenylalanine or tryptophan at the CDR3 end, a read error is likely. It is unclear where the CDR3 begins or ends on the DNA, so no DNA is shown, and the CDR3 is as TCRdb lists it. This chain joins TRBV20-1 and TRBJ2-3; the listed D gene, TRBD2, was not tested against the DNA. Including both end residues, the CDR3 is 13 amino acids long. The germline V gene encodes CDR1 DFQATT and CDR2 SNEGSKA (reference sequence). CDR3 residues: CSVTTSGRAGYAL.

The chain employs TRBV4-2 and TRBJ1-1, with D maybe TRBD1 (5 bases). The germline V gene has CDR1 LGHNA and CDR2 YNFKEQ. This CDR3 contains 17 residues. Trimming removed 0 bases at V and 6 bases at J, with 20 bases between. The DNA for the CDR3 is TGTGCCAGCAGCCAAGATCAGGGCCTTTGGCGGGTCGCTGAAGCTTTCTTT. It codes for CASSQDQGLWRVAEAFF.

As regards this clonotype: The germline gene is not matched at one end of the junction; a read error may be the cause. The V and J genes are TRBV27 and TRBJ2-1, with D possibly being TRBD2 (6 bases). In germline, CDR1 is MNHEY, CDR2 SMNVEV (reference sequence). The CDR3 runs 16 residues. CDR3: CATSDFGGRYYNEQFF. The CDR3 bases are TGTGCCACCAGTGATTTTGGGGGGAGGTATTACAATGAGCAGTTCTTC.

The rearrangement uses TRBV3-1 and TRBJ2-7, with D unresolved. The CDR3 is 16 residues long. With 1 base removed from V and 2 bases from J, the gap between germline ends came to 15 bases. CDR1 and CDR2 (germline): LGHDT, YNNKEL (reference sequence). The CDR3: CASSQVGRRSTYEQYF. The DNA of the CDR3 is TGTGCCAGCAGCCAAGTCGGAAGGCGTAGTACCTACGAGCAGTACTTC.

This clonotype was counted only a few times. The chain links TRBV5-1 to TRBJ2-3, with D possibly TRBD2 on 6 matching bases. The CDR3 totals 15 residues. V dropped 1 base and J dropped 4 bases, with 13 bases sitting between them. Germline-derived CDR1 and CDR2 are SGHRS and YFSETQ. CDR3 protein: CASSLSPAGPDTQYF. Here the CDR3 DNA reads TGCGCCAGCAGCTTGTCCCCGGCGGGGCCAGATACGCAGTATTTT.

This clonotype was seen more than once but under ten times. The chain couples TRBV27 to TRBJ2-2, with TRBD1 identical over 10 bases. Germline CDR1 and CDR2: MNHEY and SMNVEV (reference sequence). The CDR3 is 15 amino acids. J gave up 3 bases and V 4 bases, and 2 bases lay outside the gene matches. The CDR3 region has the DNA TGTGCCAGCAGTTGGGGGACAGGGGACACCGGGGAGCTGTTTTTT. It codes for CASSWGTGDTGELFF.

The rearrangement joins TRBV28 to TRBJ2-7; D call uncertain. The V and J ends lost 1 base and 5 bases respectively, with 6 bases between them. There are 12 residues in the CDR3. Germline V CDR1 and CDR2: MDHEN, SYDVKM. The CDR3 sequence is CASSLLFHEQYF. DNA of the CDR3: TGTGCCAGCAGTTTATTATTCCACGAGCAGTACTTC. The variable domain in full, completed from reference TRBV28 and TRBJ2-7, reads DVKVTQSSRYLVKRTGEKVFLECVQDMDHENMFWYRQDPGLGLRLIYFSYDVKMKEKGDIPEGYSVSREKKERFSLILESASTNQTSMYLCASSLLFHEQYFGPGTRLTVT.

In its sample, this clonotype was seen a few times. The V and J genes are TRBV5-1 and TRBJ2-1, with D maybe TRBD2 (6 bases). This CDR3 has 15 residues. Germline V CDR1 and CDR2: SGHRS, YFSETQ. The ends were cut back, 3 bases at V and 5 bases at J, with 15 bases in the middle. As DNA, the CDR3 is TGCGCCAGCAGCTCCGGACTACGGCTAGACAATGAGCAGTTCTTC. Translation: CASSSGLRLDNEQFF.

V usage is TRBV20-1 and J usage is TRBJ2-1; 7 bases align to TRBD2. With V trimmed by 0 bases and J by 0 bases, 8 bases remained unmatched. This CDR3 has 17 residues. Germline lookup yields CDR1 DFQATT and CDR2 SNEGSKA (reference sequence). The chain's CDR3 is CSARDYGGGYSYNEQFF. CDR3 in DNA: TGCAGTGCTAGAGATTACGGGGGAGGGTACTCCTACAATGAGCAGTTCTTC.